This T cell receptor beta chain was sequenced during a study of blood T cell repertoires in COVID-19. Background on the study: Sample material is recorded as cDNA or gDNA derived from T cells, B-cell-depleted T cells, or PBMCs.

This table comes from immunoSEQ multiplex PCR, and its TCRdb copy is limited to in-frame clones, with some not included. Among some 250,000 clones listed, just under 85% were seen once. All enrollees were roughly 18 to 89 years old and from under 25 US areas. Participant reports of clinical history set cohort assignment. Recovery among Cohort 3 donors was established by two negative PCRs, clearance, or symptom resolution. The germline CDR1 and CDR2 sequences are SGHTA and FQGTGA. The CDR3 has 15 amino acids. J lost 8 bases, V lost 5 bases, and 10 bases had no gene match. The TCR originated in a man in his forties or fifties who had recovered from COVID-19. This chain links TRBV7-3 with TRBJ2-1, with 9 bases identical to TRBD2. Sequenced input: PBMCs or T cells enriched from blood (not recorded which). CDR3 amino acids: CASSPTSGPSDEQFF. The CDR3 bases are TGTGCCAGCAGCCCGACTAGCGGACCTTCGGATGAGCAGTTCTTC.